This T cell receptor beta chain was profiled in a study of blood T cells in healthy people across ages. Study-wide findings and caveats: Investigators viewed diversity estimates from one million T cells as underestimates, the study reported. Comparison with aged donors showed that long-lived donors had more naive CD4+ cells and higher diversity. A strong correlation was seen between TCR beta diversity and naive T cell percentage.

This clonotype was seen a handful of times. Its target is not known. Per individual sample, total RNA of at least 5 micrograms was extracted. J gave up 6 bases and V 0 bases, and 8 bases lay outside the gene matches. The CDR3 is 15 amino acids. From germline, CDR1 is SGHRS and CDR2 YFSETQ. A second PCR, run for about 6 to 11 cycles, used a sample-barcoded 5' primer plus a J-beta primer mix. TCRdb re-analysed the 5' RACE reads in MiXCR, keeping a single row per CDR3 protein. The table lists some 1.5 million distinct CDR3 sequences, roughly 27% of them singletons. The chain carries TRBV5-1 and TRBJ1-2; 7 bases match TRBD1. Sequences were obtained from blood. The origin of this receptor is a woman between 25 and 40 years old in good health. The DNA for the CDR3 is TGCGCCAGCAGCTTGGGCGACAGGGCAATGGATGGCTACACCTTC. Translation gives CASSLGDRAMDGYTF.